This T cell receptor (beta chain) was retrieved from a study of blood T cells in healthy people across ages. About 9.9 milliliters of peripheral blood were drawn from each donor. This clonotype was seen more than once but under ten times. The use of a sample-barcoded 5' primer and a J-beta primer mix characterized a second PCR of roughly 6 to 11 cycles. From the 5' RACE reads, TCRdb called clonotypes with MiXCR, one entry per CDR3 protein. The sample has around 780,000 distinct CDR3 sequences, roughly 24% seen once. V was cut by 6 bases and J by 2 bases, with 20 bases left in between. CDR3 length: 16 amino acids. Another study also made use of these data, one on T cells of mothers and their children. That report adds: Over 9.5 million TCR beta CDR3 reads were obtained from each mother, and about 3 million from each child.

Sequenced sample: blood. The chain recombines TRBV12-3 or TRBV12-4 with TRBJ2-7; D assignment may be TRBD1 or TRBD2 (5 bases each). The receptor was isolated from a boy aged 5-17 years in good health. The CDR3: CASRPGFRGSAYEQYF. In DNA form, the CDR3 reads TGTGCCAGCAGACCAGGGTTCCGGGGCAGTGCCTACGAGCAGTACTTC.